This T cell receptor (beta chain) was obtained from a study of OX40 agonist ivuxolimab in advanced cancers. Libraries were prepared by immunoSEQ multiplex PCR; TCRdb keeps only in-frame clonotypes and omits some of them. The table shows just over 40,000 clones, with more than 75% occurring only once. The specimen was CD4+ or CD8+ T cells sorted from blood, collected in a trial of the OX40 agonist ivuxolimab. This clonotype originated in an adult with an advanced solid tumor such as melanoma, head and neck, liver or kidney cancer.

Here the CDR3 DNA reads TGCGCCAGCAGCCAGAATCCCCCGGTGGTAGCGGCTTACAATGAGCAGTTCTTC. It codes for CASSQNPPVVAAYNEQFF. The chain couples TRBV4-1 to TRBJ2-1, with D possibly being TRBD2 (6 bases). Per the germline V gene, CDR1 is MGHRA and CDR2 is YSYEKL. The CDR3 has 18 amino acids. The germline V and J ends were trimmed by 3 bases and 4 bases, with 22 bases remaining between them.